The 14 T cell receptor beta chains given below trace back to one sample, sequenced in a study of T cell repertoires in cytomegalovirus infection. MiXCR was run by TCRdb on the reads, yielding one entry per CDR3 protein. This table holds approximately 300,000 distinct CDR3 sequences, 29% found once. No antigen has been identified for these receptors. The sequences come from cultured PBMCs, collected from culture after CMV antigen stimulation. The receptors stem from a human donor in good health (CMV status not recorded). Some clones in this sample may be carry-over from other donors' samples.

CDR3 in DNA: TGTGCCAGTCTACCAGGGAAATACACCGGGGAGCTGTTTTTT. It yields the protein CASLPGKYTGELFF. The chain employs TRBV19 and TRBJ2-2; TRBD1 is a possible D gene (5 bases). Looked up from germline, CDR1 is LNHDA and CDR2 is SQIVND (reference sequence). With 8 bases removed from V and 3 bases from J, the gap between germline ends came to 13 bases. The CDR3 extends over 14 amino acids.

This clonotype has a handful of counts. The rearrangement joins TRBV7-2 to TRBJ2-7; TRBD1 agrees at 7 bases. The germline V gene encodes CDR1 SGHTA and CDR2 FQGNSA. The J segment lost 2 bases and the V segment lost 5 bases, leaving 6 bases of the junction unmatched. The CDR3 covers 14 residues. The DNA for the CDR3 is TGTGCCAGCAGCCAAACAGGGGAGCCCTACGAGCAGTACTTC. Translation: CASSQTGEPYEQYF.

This chain connects TRBV30 to TRBJ1-2; 9 nucleotides line up with TRBD1. Germline CDR1 GTSNPN, CDR2 SVGIG (reference sequence). This CDR3 is 13 amino acids long. V lost 5 bases, J lost 8 bases, and 9 bases stayed unmatched. DNA for the CDR3: TGTGCCTGGGCCCGACAGGGGGTGATGGGCTACACCTTC. Encoded protein: CAWARQGVMGYTF.

Only a few counts were recorded for this clonotype. This rearrangement joins TRBV9 to TRBJ2-4; TRBD1 matches at 10 bases. Germline V lookup: CDR1 SGDLS, CDR2 YYNGEE. J lost 0 bases, V lost 3 bases, and 6 bases had no gene match. The CDR3 sequence is 17 residues long. Here the CDR3 reads CASSDRDRGLAKNIQYF. The DNA for the CDR3 is TGTGCCAGCAGCGACCGGGACAGGGGATTAGCCAAAAACATTCAGTACTTC.

The chain couples TRBV28 to TRBJ2-7, with 9 bases lining up with TRBD2. V shed 5 bases, J shed 6 bases, and the junction held 11 bases outside the gene matches. CDR3 size: 15 residues. The germline V gene has CDR1 MDHEN and CDR2 SYDVKM. DNA of the CDR3: TGTGCCAGCAGTCCCGCTAGCGGGGCCCCGTCCGAGCAGTACTTC. Translated, it gives CASSPASGAPSEQYF.

This clonotype has more than one count but fewer than ten. V is TRBV4-2 and J is TRBJ1-1; D remains ambiguous. Deletions cut 0 bases from V and 3 bases from J, with 2 bases between. The CDR3 consists of 12 residues. Per germline, CDR1 LGHNA and CDR2 YNFKEQ. This CDR3 reads CASSQDYTEAFF. CDR3 DNA: TGTGCCAGCAGCCAAGACTACACTGAAGCTTTCTTT.

V is TRBV5-4 and J is TRBJ2-3; D ambiguous. V dropped 0 bases and J dropped 3 bases, with 8 bases sitting between them. CDR3 size: 14 residues. From germline, CDR1 is SGHNT and CDR2 YYREEE (reference sequence). As DNA, the CDR3 is TGTGCCAGCAGCTTGGCCTGGGTAACAGATACGCAGTATTTT. This codes for CASSLAWVTDTQYF. The full variable domain, rest sourced from reference TRBV5-4 and TRBJ2-3, is ETGVTQSPTHLIKTRGQQVTLRCSSQSGHNTVSWYQQALGQGPQFIFQYYREEENGRGNFPPRFSGLQFPNYSSELNVNALELDDSALYLCASSLAWVTDTQYFGPGTRLTVL.

This clonotype was found a few times. The rearrangement uses TRBV19 and TRBJ2-4; TRBD1 agrees at 8 bases. The CDR3 is 12 amino acids. Germline lookup yields CDR1 LNHDA and CDR2 SQIVND (reference sequence). Losses at the gene ends were 6 bases for V and 5 bases for J; bases not matched to a gene: 0. The CDR3 loop is CASRDRENIQYF. In DNA, the CDR3 is TGTGCCAGTAGGGACAGGGAAAACATTCAGTACTTC.

The rearrangement uses TRBV5-1 and TRBJ2-3; D perhaps matches TRBD1 (5 bases). Trimming removed 0 bases at V and 4 bases at J, with 9 bases between. Germline CDR1 is SGHRS and CDR2 is YFSETQ. CDR3 length: 14 amino acids. This CDR3 is CASSLDFRADTQYF. The CDR3 region has the DNA TGCGCCAGCAGCTTGGATTTCAGGGCAGATACGCAGTATTTT.

This clonotype was picked up a small number of times. The chain joins TRBV11-2 to TRBJ2-3, with D maybe TRBD1 (5 bases). Looked up from germline, CDR1 is SGHAT and CDR2 is FQNNGV. V gave up 4 bases and J gave up 0 bases, with 14 bases separating them. The CDR3 covers 16 residues. For the CDR3, the DNA is TGTGCCAGCAGCTATGACAGTTTACTAAGCACAGATACGCAGTATTTT. Amino acids: CASSYDSLLSTDTQYF.

The table lists this clonotype with many counts. The V call is TRBV7-3, the J call TRBJ1-1; weak D call: TRBD1 (6 bases). The germline CDR1 and CDR2 sequences are SGHTA and FQGTGA. The CDR3 contains 15 residues. The V end was cut by 2 bases, the J end by 1 base, with 11 bases between. The chain's CDR3 is CASSLYGTTNTEAFF. CDR3 nucleotide sequence: TGTGCCAGCAGCTTATACGGGACAACGAACACTGAAGCTTTCTTT. The full variable domain, rest sourced from reference TRBV7-3 and TRBJ1-1, is GAGVSQTPSNKVTEKGKYVELRCDPISGHTALYWYRQSLGQGPEFLIYFQGTGAADDSGLPNDRFFAVRPEGSVSTLKIQRTERGDSAVYLCASSLYGTTNTEAFFGQGTRLTVV.

The chain joins TRBV6-6 to TRBJ1-2, with TRBD1 matching 7 bases. J gave up 4 bases and V 3 bases, and 2 bases lay outside the gene matches. Looked up from germline, CDR1 is MNHNY and CDR2 is SVGAGI (reference sequence). CDR3 size: 13 residues. This CDR3 reads CASSYGTVYGYTF. The CDR3 DNA sequence: TGTGCCAGCAGTTATGGGACAGTCTATGGCTACACCTTC.

This clonotype was found a few times. The junction and the germline gene differ at one end; a read error may be behind it. The chain uses TRBV6-1 and TRBJ2-1; no clear D gene. The V gene's germline CDR1 is MNHNS and CDR2 SASEGT. This CDR3 is 15 amino acids long. CDR3 protein: CASRGAPASDNEQFF. The CDR3 DNA reads TGTGCCAGCCGTGGCGCCCCCGCCTCCGACAATGAGCAGTTCTTC.

This clonotype was seen a handful of times. The chain carries TRBV6-5 and TRBJ2-7; D is tentatively TRBD1 or TRBD2 (5 bases each). This CDR3 has 17 amino acids. V lost 2 bases, J lost 0 bases, and 17 bases lay in between. The germline V gene has CDR1 MNHEY and CDR2 SVGAGI. The CDR3 reads CASSYILRGVISYEQYF. CDR3 sequence (DNA): TGTGCCAGCAGTTACATCTTGCGAGGGGTAATCTCCTACGAGCAGTACTTC.